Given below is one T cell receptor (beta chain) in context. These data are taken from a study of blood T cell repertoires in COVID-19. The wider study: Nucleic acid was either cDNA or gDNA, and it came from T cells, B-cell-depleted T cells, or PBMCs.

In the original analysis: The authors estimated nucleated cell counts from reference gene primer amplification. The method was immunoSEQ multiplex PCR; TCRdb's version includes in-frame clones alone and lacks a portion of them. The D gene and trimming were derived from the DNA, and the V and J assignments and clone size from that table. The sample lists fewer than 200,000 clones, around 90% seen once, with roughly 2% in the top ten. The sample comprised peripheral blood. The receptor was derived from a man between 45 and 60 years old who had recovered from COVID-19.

CDR3 sequence reads: CASRRGPGGIDQPQHF. The DNA for the CDR3 is TGTGCCAGCCGAAGGGGGCCAGGGGGCATCGATCAGCCCCAGCATTTT. This rearrangement joins TRBV19 to TRBJ1-5; 8 bases fit TRBD1. V lost 9 bases to trimming and J lost 5 bases; unmatched junction nucleotides: 15. From germline, CDR1 is LNHDA and CDR2 SQIVND (reference sequence). CDR3 length: 16 amino acids.